This TCR beta chain emerged from a study of cytomegalovirus exposure and HLA in healthy donors. Study information: Caucasian-associated ancestry cluster membership applied to about 80% of around 400 genotyped donors.

This clone was seen a handful of times. Its antigen is unknown. CDR3 size: 16 residues. V gave up 0 bases and J gave up 2 bases, with 14 bases separating them. CDR1 is LGHNA and CDR2 is YSLEER in the germline V gene. Vbeta (60) and Jbeta (13) primers were used in the PCR. Original analysis: Later, an analysis found around 77 million unique TCR beta chains, and approximately 10 million of these were shared. The protocol was immunoSEQ multiplex PCR, while the TCRdb copy is restricted to in-frame clones and leaves out a portion. V and J calls and clone size are those listed in that table; D and trimming were worked out from the DNA. The data hold tens of thousands of clones, with 78% observed a single time. Study-wide results and caveats: An Asian-associated ancestry cluster reportedly showed fewer N-insertions than the approximately 670-donor mean in a later analysis. Apart from CMV serostatus, no immune exposure information was available.

The sample was PBMCs. The rearrangement links TRBV4-3 to TRBJ2-7, with D tentatively TRBD2 (6 bases). This receptor was obtained from a woman aged 40 to 50 in good health and CMV-seropositive. CDR3 in DNA: TGCGCCAGCAGCCAAGATGTGGCGGAGGGCCCCTACGAGCAGTACTTC. This sequence encodes CASSQDVAEGPYEQYF.